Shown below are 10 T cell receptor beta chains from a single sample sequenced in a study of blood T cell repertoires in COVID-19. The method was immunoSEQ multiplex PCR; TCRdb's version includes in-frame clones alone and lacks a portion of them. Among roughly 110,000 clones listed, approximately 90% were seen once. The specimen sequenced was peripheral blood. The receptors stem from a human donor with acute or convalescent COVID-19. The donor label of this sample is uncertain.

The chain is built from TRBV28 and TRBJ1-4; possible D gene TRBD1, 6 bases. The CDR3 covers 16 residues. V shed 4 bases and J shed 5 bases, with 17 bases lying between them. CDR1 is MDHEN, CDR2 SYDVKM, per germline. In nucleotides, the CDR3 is TGTGCCAGCAGTTCCCCTTACAGGGTCGGGAATGAAAAACTGTTTTTT. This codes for CASSSPYRVGNEKLFF.

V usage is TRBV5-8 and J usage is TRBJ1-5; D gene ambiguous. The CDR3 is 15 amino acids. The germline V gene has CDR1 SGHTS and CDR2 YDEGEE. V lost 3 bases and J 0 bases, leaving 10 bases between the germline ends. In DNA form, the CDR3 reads TGTGCCAGCAGCTGGAGGTTATATAGCAATCAGCCCCAGCATTTT. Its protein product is CASSWRLYSNQPQHF. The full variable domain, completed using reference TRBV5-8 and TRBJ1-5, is EAGVTQSPTHLIKTRGQQATLRCSPISGHTSVYWYQQALGLGLQFLLWYDEGEERNRGNFPPRFSGRQFPNYSSELNVNALELEDSALYLCASSWRLYSNQPQHFGDGTRLSIL.

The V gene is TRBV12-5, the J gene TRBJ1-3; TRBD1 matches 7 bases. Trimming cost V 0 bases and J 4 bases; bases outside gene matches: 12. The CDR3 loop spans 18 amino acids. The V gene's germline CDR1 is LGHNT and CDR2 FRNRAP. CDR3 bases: TGTGCTAGTGGTTTGGTACCCGTTCTGACAGGGTCGGGAAACACCATATATTTT. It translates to CASGLVPVLTGSGNTIYF.

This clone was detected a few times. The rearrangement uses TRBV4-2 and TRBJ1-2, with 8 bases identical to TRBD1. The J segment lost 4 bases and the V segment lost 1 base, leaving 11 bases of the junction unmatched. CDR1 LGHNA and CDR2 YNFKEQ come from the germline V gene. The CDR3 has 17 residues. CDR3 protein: CASSQVRGQVYAYGYTF. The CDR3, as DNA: TGTGCCAGCAGCCAAGTCAGGGGACAGGTATACGCCTATGGCTACACCTTC.

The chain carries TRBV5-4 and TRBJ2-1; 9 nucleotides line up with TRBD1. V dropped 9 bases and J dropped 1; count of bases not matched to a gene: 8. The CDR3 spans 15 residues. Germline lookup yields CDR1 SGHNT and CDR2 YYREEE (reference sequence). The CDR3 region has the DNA TGTGCCACTTCGCCGGGACAGGGTTCCTACAATGAGCAGTTCTTC. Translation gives CATSPGQGSYNEQFF.

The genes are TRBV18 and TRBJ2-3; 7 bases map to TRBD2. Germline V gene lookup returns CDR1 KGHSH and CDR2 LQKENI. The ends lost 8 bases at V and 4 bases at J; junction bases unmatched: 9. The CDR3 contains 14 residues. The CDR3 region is CASDRGVASDTQYF. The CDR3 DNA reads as TGTGCCAGCGACCGGGGGGTAGCGTCAGATACGCAGTATTTT.

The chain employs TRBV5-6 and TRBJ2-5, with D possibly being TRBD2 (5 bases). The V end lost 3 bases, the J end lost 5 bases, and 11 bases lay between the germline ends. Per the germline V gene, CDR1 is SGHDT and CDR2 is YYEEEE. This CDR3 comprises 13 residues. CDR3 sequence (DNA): TGTGCCAGCAGCTCGGGAAGCTTGGAGACCCAGTACTTC. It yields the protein CASSSGSLETQYF.

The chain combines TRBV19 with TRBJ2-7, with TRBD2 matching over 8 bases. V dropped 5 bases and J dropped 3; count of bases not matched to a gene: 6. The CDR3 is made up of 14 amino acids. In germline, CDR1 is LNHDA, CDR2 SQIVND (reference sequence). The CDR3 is CASSYSGTNYEQYF. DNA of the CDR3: TGTGCCAGTAGTTATAGCGGGACTAACTACGAGCAGTACTTC.

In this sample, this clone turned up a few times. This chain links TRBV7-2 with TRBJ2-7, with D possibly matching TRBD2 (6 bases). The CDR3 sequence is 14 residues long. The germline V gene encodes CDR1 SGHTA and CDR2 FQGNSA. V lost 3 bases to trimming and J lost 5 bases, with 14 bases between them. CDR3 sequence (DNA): TGTGCCAGCAGCTTCGGGACTTGGGTAGACGAGCAGTACTTC. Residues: CASSFGTWVDEQYF.

CDR3 DNA sequence: TGTGCCAGCAGCCTACAGGAGAACACTGAAGCTTTCTTT. Translation gives CASSLQENTEAFF. This sequence joins TRBV7-3 and TRBJ1-1; possibly TRBD1 for D (5 bases). Per the germline V gene, CDR1 is SGHTA and CDR2 is FQGTGA. This CDR3 comprises 13 residues. V was cut by 5 bases and J by 1 base, with 8 bases left in between.